The present T cell receptor beta chain was sequenced within a study of blood T cell repertoires in COVID-19. Whole-study context: From the United States, Italy and Spain came samples of acute and convalescent COVID-19.

Trimming took off 11 bases at V and 1 base at J, with 12 bases between the two ends. The CDR3 is 13 residues long. Germline V gene data show CDR1 as LNHDA and CDR2 as SQIVND (reference sequence). Two negative PCRs, clearance, or symptom resolution had been documented for recovered Cohort 3 donors. Method: immunoSEQ multiplex PCR; TCRdb's copy keeps in-frame clones and lacks some. The data hold approximately 400,000 clones, with over 75% observed a single time. As for this clone: This CDR3 is also generated by other DNA sequences in the sample.

V is TRBV19 and J is TRBJ1-5; D is uncertain. The material sequenced was PBMCs or T cells enriched from blood (not recorded which). This TCR came from a young man who had recovered from COVID-19. The CDR3 nucleotides are TGTGCCGCCTCTCCGACAAGCAATCAGCCCCAGCATTTT. It is translated as CAASPTSNQPQHF.